This paragraph reports one T cell receptor beta chain. This clonotype has a handful of counts. Its antigen remains unidentified. It has no much larger one-base neighbor in the sample; base qualities were not kept. The data belong to a study of early T cells in non-severe SARS-CoV-2 infection (dated by TCRdb to the early 2020s). Regarding the research as a whole: Because TCR sequencing was done on bulk RNA from unsorted whole blood, the alpha and beta chains could not be paired.

General study outcomes and caveats: Matching against VDJdb was skewed toward anti-spike CD8 responses, likely underestimated virus-specific expansions, and missed private and CD4 specificities.

The germline V gene encodes CDR1 SGHTA and CDR2 FQGTGA. The cysteine opens and the phenylalanine closes a CDR3 of 12 amino acids. Here the CDR3 DNA is all that survives: 36 bases in frame from base 1. V loses 4 bases, J loses 5 bases, and the germline ends lie 7 bases apart. A case-control design nested within a healthcare worker cohort in London, UK, was used, with weekly nasopharyngeal swab PCR tests and blood sampling performed. Healthcare workers were recruited during the week of the UK lockdown, between 23 and 31 March 2020, and followed weekly for up to roughly 15 weeks. Library method: 5' RACE. This sample was sequenced with a NextSeq 500. In the TCR library protocol, unique molecular identifiers were attached to individual cDNA molecules to correct for PCR bias and sequencing error. Both TCR alpha and beta chains were sequenced, and tight co-correlation was observed between alpha and beta sequence abundances in each sample. The authors processed their data as follows. Decombinator V4 was used to annotate TCR sequences for V gene, J gene and CDR3. Expanded TCRs were defined as changing significantly between any two time points under a Poisson model with p below 0.0001. TCR abundances were normalised to the total number of TCRs sequenced per sample and were expressed as counts per million. TRAV1-2 paired with TRAJ12, TRAJ20 or TRAJ33 defined MAIT TCRs, while TRAV10 paired with TRAJ18 defined iNKT TCRs. A search of VDJdb, accessed on 1 November 2021, was run for TCRs annotated to CMV, EBV and SARS-CoV-2, with TCRs annotated for multiple antigens excluded. Using fastp at Q25 and MiXCR, TCRdb reprocessed the public reads and kept productive beta chains. Identical CDR3 proteins give one entry, which carries the most common genes and DNA. The V and J calls here are based on TCRdb, not the publication. The sample contains 35,000 to 50,000 distinct CDR3 sequences, about 25% of them found a single time. Approximately 4.4% of the sample belongs to the ten largest clones.

This material consisted of whole blood, taken at baseline. The sequence was obtained from an adult who was a healthcare worker with PCR-confirmed SARS-CoV-2 infection or an uninfected control (not recorded which). Rearrangement joined TRBV7-3 to TRBJ2-3; the D gene is unclear. The DNA is TGTGCCAGCAGCTCTACGGGAGATACGCAGTATTTT. Translated, this gives CASSSTGDTQYF.